Below are 15 T cell receptor beta chains sequenced from a single sample in a study of glioma-infiltrating T cells. TCR alpha and beta CDR3 regions were amplified from RNA using iRepertoire nested multiplex PCR. TCRdb reprocessed the multiplex PCR reads with MiXCR, giving one entry per CDR3 protein. Altogether around 140,000 distinct CDR3 sequences are present, roughly two fifths being singletons, with the ten largest covering 20%. Specimen: glioma tissue, nonneoplastic brain tissue, or PBMCs (not recorded which). These TCRs come from a human donor with low-grade glioma or glioblastoma, undergoing nonglioma brain surgery, or in good health (not recorded which).

On this clonotype itself: The junction departs from germline at one end; a sequencing error may be responsible. This rearrangement joins TRBV27 to TRBJ1-5, with D uncertain. The CDR3 runs to 15 residues. CDR1 and CDR2 from the germline V gene are MNHEY and SMNVEV (reference sequence). CDR3 protein: CASGFRDGSNQPQHF. In DNA, the CDR3 is TGTGCCAGCGGTTTCCGTGACGGTAGCAATCAGCCCCAGCATTTT.

This clonotype was recorded a few times. The chain carries TRBV15 and TRBJ2-5; D not resolved. Germline V gene lookup returns CDR1 LNHNV and CDR2 YYDKDF (reference sequence). Trimming shortened V by 1 base and J by 1 base, and 4 bases separated the two germline ends. This CDR3 region has 13 residues. CDR3 sequence reads: CATSRGGQETQYF. In nucleotides, the CDR3 is TGTGCCACCAGCAGAGGGGGCCAAGAGACCCAGTACTTC.

The V and J genes are TRBV5-1 and TRBJ1-1; D gene unclear. This CDR3 region has 13 residues. V was cut by 1 base and J by 5 bases, with 9 bases left in between. Per the germline V gene, CDR1 is SGHRS and CDR2 is YFSETQ. The CDR3 loop is CASSLSATTEAFF. The CDR3 DNA follows: TGCGCCAGCAGCTTGTCAGCGACAACTGAAGCTTTCTTT.

CDR3 residues: CASTSGTDTQYF. CDR3 in DNA: TGTGCCAGCACCTCGGGCACAGATACGCAGTATTTT. The V gene is TRBV6-1, the J gene TRBJ2-3; unclear D gene. This CDR3 spans 12 amino acids. Looked up from germline, CDR1 is MNHNS and CDR2 is SASEGT. The V gene lost 7 bases and the J gene lost 1 base, with 6 bases spanning the gap.

The chain is built from TRBV6-1 and TRBJ1-2; D is uncertain. This CDR3 is 15 amino acids long. V was cut by 3 bases and J by 4 bases, with 15 bases left in between. CDR1 and CDR2 from the germline V gene are MNHNS and SASEGT. The CDR3 DNA follows: TGTGCCAGCAGTGACCGCTGGGGAGCCCTCTATGGCTACACCTTC. Its translation: CASSDRWGALYGYTF.

J is TRBJ2-7 and V is TRBV29-1; tentative D call: TRBD1 (6 bases). V lost 7 bases and J 0 bases, leaving 13 bases between the germline ends. Germline V gives CDR1 SQVTM, CDR2 ANQGSEA. This CDR3 contains 13 residues. The CDR3 DNA is TGCAGCGCGGGACAATCGAGCTCCTACGAGCAGTACTTC. Its protein is CSAGQSSSYEQYF.

The V gene is TRBV4-2, the J gene TRBJ2-7; 9 bases are a match to TRBD2. CDR3 length: 18 residues. Germline trimming cut 0 bases from V and 1 base from J; bases unmatched to any gene: 10. Germline V gene data show CDR1 as LGHNA and CDR2 as YNFKEQ. In DNA, the CDR3 is TGTGCCAGCAGCCAAGAACGAGTAGCGGGGGACTTGTCCTACGAGCAGTACTTC. It encodes CASSQERVAGDLSYEQYF.

This clonotype was counted at least ten times. The V call is TRBV20-1, the J call TRBJ2-5, with no clear D. CDR3 length: 11 amino acids. Trimming left V 3 bases short and J 3 bases short, with 5 bases between. Germline CDR1 is DFQATT and CDR2 is SNEGSKA (reference sequence). CDR3 in DNA: TGCAGTGCTAGTCCGAAAGAGACCCAGTACTTC. Translated: CSASPKETQYF.

The chain recombines TRBV3-1 with TRBJ2-5; TRBD2 matches at 11 bases. Trimming cost V 4 bases and J 7 bases; bases outside gene matches: 8. Germline V gives CDR1 LGHDT, CDR2 YNNKEL (reference sequence). The CDR3 extends over 15 amino acids. The CDR3 nucleotides are TGTGCCAGCAGCCTGGGGACTAGCGGAGCGGGGACCCAGTACTTC. It yields the protein CASSLGTSGAGTQYF.

The V gene is TRBV7-3, the J gene TRBJ1-1, with 11 bases fitting TRBD1. The CDR3 runs 15 residues. V gave up 5 bases and J gave up 5 bases; unmatched junction bases: 7. Germline CDR1 SGHTA, CDR2 FQGTGA. DNA of the CDR3: TGTGCCAGCAGCATGGATGGACAGGGGGCGACTGAAGCTTTCTTT. Translated, it gives CASSMDGQGATEAFF.

The table lists this clonotype with a count of one. The chain employs TRBV12-3 or TRBV12-4 and TRBJ2-7; D is unresolved. Trimming left V 6 bases short and J 0 bases short, with 9 bases between. The CDR3 contains 13 residues. The CDR3 region has the DNA TGTGCCAGCAGCCTCGTCGACTCCTACGAGCAGTACTTC. It yields the protein CASSLVDSYEQYF.

As regards this clonotype: The junction shows a germline mismatch at one end, possibly a read error. V and J are TRBV9 and TRBJ1-1; 7 nucleotides agree with TRBD1. The germline gives CDR1 SGDLS, CDR2 YYNGEE. This CDR3 has 15 residues. Written as DNA, the CDR3 is TGCGCCAGCAGCCAAGTACCAGGGGGTCGCACTGAAGCTTTCTTT. This translates into CASSQVPGGRTEAFF.

This chain uses TRBV3-1 with TRBJ2-5; 11 bases agree with TRBD2. The CDR3 length is 16 residues. Unmatched junction bases numbered 3, after V lost 1 base and J lost 2 bases. Germline CDR1 LGHDT, CDR2 YNNKEL (reference sequence). The CDR3 is CASSQGIAGGQETQYF. In DNA form, the CDR3 reads TGTGCCAGCAGCCAAGGGATAGCGGGAGGGCAAGAGACCCAGTACTTC.

The chain employs TRBV5-1 and TRBJ1-1; 7 nucleotides align to TRBD1. The CDR3 loop spans 17 amino acids. The germline V gene has CDR1 SGHRS and CDR2 YFSETQ. J was trimmed by 0 bases and V by 4 bases; bases with no gene match: 12. CDR3 sequence (DNA): TGCGCCAGCAGCCCCGACAGGGTTGGAAGGGTGAACACTGAAGCTTTCTTT. Translating gives CASSPDRVGRVNTEAFF.

At least ten counts were recorded for this clonotype. The chain is built from TRBV20-1 and TRBJ2-1; 11 bases align to TRBD2. The CDR3 sequence is 14 residues long. V lost 2 bases and J lost 6; bases outside the gene matches: 3. Germline V gene sequence: CDR1 DFQATT, CDR2 SNEGSKA (reference sequence). CDR3 sequence reads: CSARLAGGLNEQFF. The DNA for the CDR3 is TGCAGTGCTAGACTAGCGGGAGGCCTCAATGAGCAGTTCTTC.